This TCR beta chain was observed in a study of shared clonotypes between healthy human individuals. Study-level points and caveats: Naive CD4 clonotype sharing across a handful of donors was approximately 5%.

It was at deep level that the assay was run. Original processing notes: ImmunoSEQ junction-only sequences lacked quality scores, so their filtering differed. Sequencing used immunoSEQ multiplex PCR; TCRdb keeps in-frame clones, though not all of them. V, J and clone size derive from that table, while D and trimming were established from the DNA sequence. The top ten hold 0.14% of the sample, which has millions of clones, over 85% seen once. This clone was recorded only once. No antigen is known for it. CDR1 LNHDA and CDR2 SQIVND come from the germline V gene (reference sequence). This CDR3 contains 13 residues. V dropped 6 bases and J dropped 5; count of bases not matched to a gene: 4.

The specimen was naive CD4+ T cells sorted from blood. Stated subset: CD45RA+ positively selected. The sequence was obtained from a man younger than 30 in good health. V gene TRBV19 combines with J gene TRBJ2-5, with 9 positions matching TRBD2. CDR3 DNA: TGTGCCAGTAGCGCGGGGGGGCAGGAGACCCAGTACTTC. As protein: CASSAGGQETQYF. Drawing the rest from reference TRBV19 and TRBJ2-5, the complete variable domain is DGGITQSPKYLFRKEGQNVTLSCEQNLNHDAMYWYRQDPGQGLRLIYYSQIVNDFQKGDIAEGYSVSREKKESFPLTVTSAQKNPTAFYLCASSAGGQETQYFGPGTRLLVL.